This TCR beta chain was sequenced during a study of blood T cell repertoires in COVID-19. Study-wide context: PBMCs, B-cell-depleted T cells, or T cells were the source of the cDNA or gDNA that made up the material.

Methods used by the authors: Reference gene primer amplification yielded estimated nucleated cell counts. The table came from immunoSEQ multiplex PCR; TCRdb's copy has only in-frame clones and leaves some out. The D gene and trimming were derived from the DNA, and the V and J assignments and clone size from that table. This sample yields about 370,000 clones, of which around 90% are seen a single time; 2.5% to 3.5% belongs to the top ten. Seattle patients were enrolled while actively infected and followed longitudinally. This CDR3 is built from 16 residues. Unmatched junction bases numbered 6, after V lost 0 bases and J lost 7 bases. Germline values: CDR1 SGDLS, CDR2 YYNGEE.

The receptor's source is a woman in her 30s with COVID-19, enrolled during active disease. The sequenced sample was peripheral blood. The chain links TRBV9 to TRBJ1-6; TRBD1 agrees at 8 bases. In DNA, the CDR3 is TGTGCCAGCAGCGTAGACGTCAGGGGGCTCAATTCACCCCTCCACTTT. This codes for CASSVDVRGLNSPLHF.